This is a list of T cell receptor beta chains from one sample in a study of human T cells and chemical hapten exposure. TCRdb processed the RACE reads anew with MiXCR; each CDR3 protein has one entry. Of more than 250,000 distinct CDR3 sequences listed, roughly 7.7% are singletons. The sequencing used whole blood, collected in connection with sensitization to the hapten diphenylcyclopropenone (DPC). Receptors were obtained from a man between 18 and 35 years old with alopecia areata. Some clones in this sample may be carry-over from other donors' samples. Both conserved end residues are part of each CDR3. Fields, in order: J gene, D gene, V gene, clone size, CDR3 DNA, CDR3 protein. The D gene is left open where the match is weak. Clone size is shown for a subset of rows, as once, few, many or a class of expanded clone.

>TRBJ2-7|.|TRBV7-9|.
TGTGCCAGCAGCTCGAGTCTTCGGAAGGGTACCTACGAGCAGTACTTC
CASSSSLRKGTYEQYF
>TRBJ2-7|TRBD1|TRBV28|.
TGTGCCAGCAGCCCATTCGACAGGGCAAACTACGAGCAGTACTTC
CASSPFDRANYEQYF
>TRBJ2-1|.|TRBV2|few
TGTGCCAGCAGTGAAGCGAGGGCAGGAGGTAATGAGCAGTTCTTC
CASSEARAGGNEQFF
>TRBJ1-5|.|TRBV6-2/TRBV6-3|many
TGTGCCAGCCGAAATAAGCTCACAGGCTCATATCAGCCCCAGCATTTT
CASRNKLTGSYQPQHF
>TRBJ1-2|.|TRBV7-9|few
TGTGCCAGCAGTGAACGCCTCTATGGCTACACCTTC
CASSERLYGYTF
>TRBJ2-3|TRBD2|TRBV6-2/TRBV6-3|.
TGTGCCAGCATTAGCGGGGGGCATGGCACAGATACGCAGTATTTT
CASISGGHGTDTQYF
>TRBJ1-2|.|TRBV20-1|.
TGCAGTGCTAGAGGTCGGGACACCTATGGCTACACCTTC
CSARGRDTYGYTF
>TRBJ1-1|.|TRBV6-6|many
TGTGCCAGCAGTTCTTGGACGGCGAACACTGAAGCTTTCTTT
CASSSWTANTEAFF
>TRBJ2-1|TRBD2|TRBV6-5|.
TGTGCCAGCAGTTACCCCGTTTCCGGGGGGGCATACAATGAGCAGTTCTTC
CASSYPVSGGAYNEQFF
>TRBJ1-4|.|TRBV25-1|many
TGTGCCAGCACGAACTACGCGGCGGGTGAAAAACTGTTTTTT
CASTNYAAGEKLFF
>TRBJ2-5|.|TRBV11-1|many
TGTGCCAGCAGCCTCAGGGAGGTGTTGACCCAGTACTTC
CASSLREVLTQYF
>TRBJ2-1|.|TRBV5-1|.
TGCGCCAGCAGCTTCGCAGGGAGCTCCTACAATGAGCAGTTCTTC
CASSFAGSSYNEQFF
>TRBJ2-1|TRBD1|TRBV20-1|.
TGCAGTGCTAGGATGGACAGGGAACTATACAATGAGCAGTTCTTC
CSARMDRELYNEQFF
>TRBJ2-3|TRBD1|TRBV6-4|few
TGTGCCAGCAGCGGAGGACAGGGAGAGACAGATACGCAGTATTTT
CASSGGQGETDTQYF
>TRBJ1-4|.|TRBV10-1|few
TGCGCCAGCAGTGAGTCGGGGTATGAAAAACTGTTTTTT
CASSESGYEKLFF
>TRBJ2-5|TRBD1|TRBV10-3|.
TGTGCCATCAGTGAGTCGGGACAGGGGGAAGAGACCCAGTACTTC
CAISESGQGEETQYF
>TRBJ1-2|.|TRBV12-3/TRBV12-4|many
TGTGCCAGCGTAAAGGGACGGGCATACTCCTTC
CASVKGRAYSF
>TRBJ2-7|.|TRBV18|.
TGTGCCAGCTCAACAGGGCCTGGTGACGAGCAGTACTTC
CASSTGPGDEQYF
>TRBJ2-4|TRBD1|TRBV20-1|few
TGCAGTGCTTCACCGGGACAGAAAAACATTCAGTACTTC
CSASPGQKNIQYF
>TRBJ1-4|.|TRBV9|few
TGTGCCAGCAGCGTTTGGCCTGATACTGAGGAAAAACTGTTTTTT
CASSVWPDTEEKLFF
>TRBJ2-7|.|TRBV4-1|.
TGCGCCAGCAGCCAAGATTTCGGGGACTCCTACGAGCAGTACTTC
CASSQDFGDSYEQYF
>TRBJ1-2|.|TRBV12-3/TRBV12-4|.
TGTGCCAGCAGTTTGGGCAGATCTTATGGCTACACCTTC
CASSLGRSYGYTF
>TRBJ1-5|.|TRBV3-1|many
TGTGCCAGCAGCCAAGCACCGGGGGATCAGCCCCAGCATTTT
CASSQAPGDQPQHF
>TRBJ2-7|TRBD1|TRBV4-1|few
TGCGCCAGCAGCCCGGGACAGGGGGTCGACGAGCAGTACTTC
CASSPGQGVDEQYF
>TRBJ2-2|.|TRBV7-8|.
TGTGCCAGCAGCTTAGAGAATATAGGACAGACGAACACCGGGGAGCTGTTTTTT
CASSLENIGQTNTGELFF
>TRBJ1-2|.|TRBV12-3/TRBV12-4|.
TGTGCCAGCAGTTTGGGCGATGAGACCGCGGACTCGGGCCCTCGCCCTAACTATGGCTACACCTTC
CASSLGDETADSGPRPNYGYTF
>TRBJ1-4|TRBD1|TRBV5-1|.
TGCGCCAGCAGCTCCGGGACAGGGCGAGGGAGTGAAAAACTGTTTTTT
CASSSGTGRGSEKLFF
>TRBJ1-5|.|TRBV10-3|few
TGTGCCATCAGTGAGACGCGGCCGAATCCTAACAATCAGCCCCAGCATTTT
CAISETRPNPNNQPQHF
>TRBJ2-1|.|TRBV14|few
TGTGCCAGCAGCCGTGACTCCCCCTACAATGAGCAGTTCTTC
CASSRDSPYNEQFF
>TRBJ2-4|.|TRBV2|few
TGTGCCAGCACGAACAGGGTCATCCCTATCAAAAACATTCAGTACTTC
CASTNRVIPIKNIQYF
>TRBJ2-7|.|TRBV7-2|.
TGTGCCAGCAGCCCAGGACCACGCTACGAGCAGTACTTC
CASSPGPRYEQYF
>TRBJ2-5|.|TRBV18|.
TGTGCCAGCTCACCACCGGCATTGAGGGAGACCCAGTACTTC
CASSPPALRETQYF
>TRBJ2-2|.|TRBV4-3|many
TGCGCCAGCAGCCAAGATTTGGCCGGGGGCGGGGAGCTGTTTTTT
CASSQDLAGGGELFF
>TRBJ2-7|.|TRBV4-1|few
TGCGCCAGCAGCCAAGATTTGGCTCCCGGGCCGCTCTACGAGCAGTACTTC
CASSQDLAPGPLYEQYF
>TRBJ2-5|.|TRBV7-2|.
TGTGCCAGCAGCTCCGAGGAGACTACTATTCACCAAGAGACCCAGTACTTC
CASSSEETTIHQETQYF
>TRBJ2-5|.|TRBV10-3|few
TGTGCCATCAGTGAGACGAATGAGCTCGGGGAGACCCAGTACTTC
CAISETNELGETQYF
>TRBJ2-1|TRBD1|TRBV4-1|.
TGCGCCAGCAGCCCTGGACAGGGCGTTGGGAATGAGCAGTTCTTC
CASSPGQGVGNEQFF
>TRBJ2-3|TRBD2|TRBV24-1|.
TGTGCCACCAGTGAGGCTAGCGGGGGGGGTACGCAGTATTTT
CATSEASGGGTQYF
>TRBJ2-2|.|TRBV7-9|many
TGTGCCAGCAGCTTAAACGGGGGTACCGGGGAGCTGTTTTTT
CASSLNGGTGELFF
>TRBJ2-1|.|TRBV11-1|few
TGTGCCAGCAGCTTAAGTTTTCGGGATGGGGAGCAGTTCTTC
CASSLSFRDGEQFF
>TRBJ2-2|.|TRBV10-3|.
TGTGCCGCCGCAGGGTTTCTCGGGGAGCTGTTTTTT
CAAAGFLGELFF
>TRBJ2-7|TRBD1|TRBV28|.
TGTGCCAGCACCAACCATGGACAGGGATCCTACGAGCAGTACTTC
CASTNHGQGSYEQYF
>TRBJ1-5|.|TRBV25-1|few
TGTGCCAGCAGTGAAGTGGGGAGTCAGCCCCAGCATTTT
CASSEVGSQPQHF
>TRBJ2-5|TRBD1|TRBV7-2|few
TGTGCCAGCGGTCTTCCAGGGACAGAAGAGACCCAGTACTTC
CASGLPGTEETQYF
>TRBJ2-2|TRBD2|TRBV7-9|few
TGTGCCAGCAGCTTACCCAGCGGGGGGCCTAACACCGGGGAGCTGTTTTTT
CASSLPSGGPNTGELFF
>TRBJ1-2|.|TRBV6-6|.
TGTGCCAGCAGTTACTCGGGAACGGGGGAGAACTATGGCTACACCTTC
CASSYSGTGENYGYTF
>TRBJ1-5|.|TRBV2|.
TGTGCCAGCAGCGAACGGGGTGTAGGCAATCAGCCCCAGCATTTT
CASSERGVGNQPQHF
>TRBJ1-4|.|TRBV20-1|few
TGCAGTGCTAGATTCGGCGATAATGAAAAACTGTTTTTT
CSARFGDNEKLFF
>TRBJ2-1|.|TRBV27|many
TGTGCCAGCAGTTTACGGGGGTATGAGCAGTTCTTC
CASSLRGYEQFF
>TRBJ2-1|.|TRBV3-1|few
TGTGTCAGCAGCCAAGAAGGCAATGAGCAGTTCTTC
CVSSQEGNEQFF
>TRBJ1-2|.|TRBV7-9|few
TGTGCCAGCAGCGGGTTGGGAGACCTCTATGGCTACACCTTC
CASSGLGDLYGYTF
>TRBJ2-3|TRBD1|TRBV19|few
TGTGCCAGTAGTATTGGGACAGAACTACACACAGATACGCAGTATTTT
CASSIGTELHTDTQYF
>TRBJ1-1|TRBD1|TRBV7-6|few
TGTGCCAGCAGCATAGGACAGGGAAACACTGAAGCTTTCTTT
CASSIGQGNTEAFF
>TRBJ2-4|.|TRBV6-5|few
TGTGCCAGCAGTTACTCGACGGGGTCCAAAAACATTCAGTACTTC
CASSYSTGSKNIQYF